This TCR beta chain was captured by sequencing in a study of shared clonotypes between healthy human individuals. Study-wide results and caveats: With a few donors compared, roughly 5% of naive CD4 clonotypes were shared. Investigators expected sequencing depth to affect clonotype sharing among donors. Clonotypes not shared had lower generation probabilities than those common to all four donors.

About this clone: Its specificity is not known.

The CDR3 is made up of 17 amino acids. Trimming at V came to 1 base and at J to 0 bases, leaving 9 bases not matched to a gene. Per germline, CDR1 SGDLS and CDR2 YYNGEE. Each replicate PCR on the sorted subsets used 150 to 200 ng DNA (approximately 33,000 T cell genomes). Repertoires were generated with immunoSEQ multiplex PCR, while TCRdb's copy carries only in-frame clones and drops some. The profile shows about 690,000 clones, 90% of them singletons. The clonotype comes from a man aged 18 to 30 in good health. Some clones in this sample may be carry-over from other donors' samples. The chain carries TRBV9 and TRBJ2-7; 8 bases fit TRBD1. Sequences were obtained from memory CD8+ T cells from PBMCs. Indicated subset: CD45RO+ cells pooled with CCR7-negative TemRA cells. In nucleotides, the CDR3 is TGTGCCAGCAGCGTAAACCAGGGGGCGGGAAGCTCCTACGAGCAGTACTTC. The encoded protein is CASSVNQGAGSSYEQYF.